Listed below are T cell receptor beta chains from one sample, sequenced in a study of blood T cell repertoires in COVID-19. The table came from immunoSEQ multiplex PCR; TCRdb's copy has only in-frame clones and leaves some out. There are hundreds of thousands of clones in the sample; approximately 90% occur only once, and about 8.9% lies in the top ten. Sequencing input: PBMCs or T cells enriched from blood (not recorded which). Receptors were obtained from a woman under 30 who had recovered from COVID-19. Both conserved end residues are part of each CDR3. D genes are given only for firm matches. The size field is filled for only some rows; it gives once, few, many or a size class.

V	size	D	J	CDR3	DNA
TRBV30	-	-	TRBJ1-3	CAWGVGHTIYF	TGTGCCTGGGGGGTGGGGCACACCATATATTTT
TRBV9	-	TRBD2	TRBJ2-5	CASSPLAGGSQETQYF	TGTGCCAGCAGCCCGTTAGCGGGGGGCTCTCAAGAGACCCAGTACTTC
TRBV9	-	-	TRBJ1-4	CASSRGNEKLFF	TGTGCCAGCAGCCGGGGGAATGAAAAACTGTTTTTT
TRBV5-1	-	-	TRBJ1-1	CASSLALEGIGEAFF	TGCGCCAGCAGCTTGGCTTTGGAGGGGATAGGTGAAGCTTTCTTT
TRBV18	few	TRBD1	TRBJ1-2	CASSGQGGYTF	TGTGCCAGCTCGGGACAGGGTGGCTACACCTTC
TRBV5-5	-	TRBD1	TRBJ1-2	CASSLGQGVYYGYTF	TGTGCCAGCAGCTTGGGCCAGGGGGTTTACTATGGCTACACCTTC
TRBV5-4	-	-	TRBJ2-5	CASSLGQEETQYF	TGTGCCAGCAGCTTGGGACAGGAAGAGACCCAGTACTTC
TRBV2	-	-	TRBJ1-2	CASIIQGLHGYTF	TGTGCCAGCATTATTCAGGGTCTACATGGCTACACCTTC
TRBV4-3	-	-	TRBJ2-3	CASSQEWAGEPSSLPYTQYF	TGCGCCAGCAGCCAAGAATGGGCAGGGGAGCCTTCGAGCCTCCCTTATACGCAGTATTTT
TRBV7-9	-	-	TRBJ2-7	CASSPSSSYEQYF	TGTGCCAGCAGCCCTAGCTCTTCCTACGAGCAGTACTTC
TRBV9	-	-	TRBJ2-3	CASSVASLTDTQYF	TGTGCCAGCAGCGTAGCTAGTCTCACAGATACGCAGTATTTT
TRBV28	-	TRBD2	TRBJ2-5	CASSFSVAGKETQYF	TGTGCCAGCAGTTTTTCGGTAGCGGGAAAGGAGACCCAGTACTTC
TRBV6-5	-	-	TRBJ1-5	CASRRAGQPQHF	TGTGCCAGCAGACGTGCCGGTCAGCCCCAGCATTTT
TRBV28	-	-	TRBJ1-3	CASSTNRNTIYF	TGTGCCAGCAGCACTAATAGAAACACCATATATTTT
TRBV7-5	-	-	TRBJ2-3	CVRRLGTSWTGDTQYF	TGTGTCAGAAGATTAGGGACTAGTTGGACAGGGGATACGCAGTATTTT
TRBV29-1	-	-	TRBJ2-7	CSARALGGEQYF	TGCAGCGCCCGGGCGCTTGGAGGCGAGCAGTACTTC
TRBV27	-	-	TRBJ2-7	CASSSGFPYEQYF	TGTGCCAGCAGTTCCGGGTTTCCCTACGAGCAGTACTTC
TRBV20-1	-	-	TRBJ1-4	CSASGAGEEKLFF	TGCAGTGCTAGTGGGGCAGGGGAGGAAAAACTGTTTTTT
TRBV4-3	-	-	TRBJ1-2	CASSQRVAAYGYTF	TGCGCCAGCAGCCAACGGGTGGCAGCCTATGGCTACACCTTC
TRBV7-9	-	TRBD2	TRBJ2-3	CASSRQLAGHTDTQYF	TGTGCCAGCAGCCGCCAACTAGCGGGGCACACAGATACGCAGTATTTT
TRBV3-1/TRBV3-2	-	-	TRBJ2-7	CASSQGPGRYEQYF	TGTGCCAGCAGCCAAGGGCCAGGGCGTTACGAGCAGTACTTC
TRBV24-1	-	-	TRBJ2-1	CATSEPASGYNEQFF	TGTGCCACCAGTGAGCCAGCAAGCGGGTACAATGAGCAGTTCTTC
TRBV19	-	TRBD1	TRBJ1-1	CASSIDLRRTGLVKESEAFF	TGTGCCAGTAGTATAGATCTAAGAAGGACAGGGTTGGTAAAGGAATCTGAAGCTTTCTTT
TRBV19	-	TRBD1	TRBJ2-4	CASSTSGTGIVRYF	TGTGCCAGTAGTACATCCGGGACAGGGATTGTCCGGTACTTC
TRBV7-8	-	-	TRBJ2-7	CASSLVPTDLELSYEQYF	TGTGCCAGCAGCTTAGTTCCGACGGACTTAGAACTAAGCTACGAGCAGTACTTC
TRBV28	-	-	TRBJ1-3	CASRSNGGSGNTIYF	TGTGCCAGCAGATCAAACGGGGGGTCTGGAAACACCATATATTTT
TRBV4-2	-	TRBD1	TRBJ2-7	CASSPAGTGAYEQYF	TGTGCCAGCAGTCCCGCCGGGACAGGGGCCTACGAGCAGTACTTC
TRBV4-3	-	TRBD2	TRBJ2-7	CASSRRAGFSYEQYF	TGCGCCAGCAGCAGACGAGCGGGGTTCTCCTACGAGCAGTACTTC
TRBV15	-	-	TRBJ1-2	CATSRERRGLNYGYTF	TGTGCCACCAGCAGAGAAAGGCGCGGACTTAACTATGGCTACACCTTC
TRBV7-2	-	-	TRBJ1-2	CASSPYREVGYGYTF	TGTGCCAGCAGCCCCTATAGGGAGGTCGGCTATGGCTACACCTTC
TRBV4-3	once	-	TRBJ2-7	CASSQVPGIEYEQYF	TGCGCCAGCAGCCAAGTTCCAGGGATAGAATACGAGCAGTACTTC
TRBV28	-	TRBD1	TRBJ2-1	CASREQGWDEQFF	TGTGCCAGCAGAGAACAGGGGTGGGATGAGCAGTTCTTC
TRBV12-3/TRBV12-4	-	-	TRBJ1-4	CASSPLGGEKLFF	TGTGCCAGCAGTCCCCTTGGGGGGGAAAAACTGTTTTTT
TRBV9	-	TRBD1	TRBJ1-2	CASSVGQGAYGYTF	TGTGCCAGCAGCGTAGGGCAGGGGGCGTATGGCTACACCTTC
TRBV27	-	TRBD1	TRBJ2-5	CASSLSRTGGRTQYF	TGTGCCAGCAGTTTATCGCGGACAGGGGGCCGGACCCAGTACTTC
TRBV5-6	once	-	TRBJ2-1	CASSLWGSGPNYNEQFF	TGTGCCAGCAGCTTGTGGGGGAGCGGGCCCAATTACAATGAGCAGTTCTTC
TRBV5-1	-	-	TRBJ2-3	CASSLAEPRGGTQYF	TGCGCCAGCAGCTTGGCCGAGCCTCGCGGAGGTACGCAGTATTTT
TRBV4-3	-	-	TRBJ1-5	CASSQDNQNQPQHF	TGCGCCAGCAGCCAAGATAACCAGAATCAGCCCCAGCATTTT
TRBV7-8	once	TRBD1	TRBJ1-1	CASSFGTEVYAFF	TGTGCCAGCAGCTTCGGGACAGAGGTGTACGCTTTCTTT
TRBV7-2	-	TRBD1	TRBJ1-4	CASSLVRTGEKLFF	TGTGCCAGCAGCTTAGTAAGGACAGGGGAAAAACTGTTTTTT
TRBV5-1	-	TRBD1	TRBJ1-2	CASSWGTGRFYGYTF	TGCGCCAGCAGCTGGGGGACAGGCAGATTCTATGGCTACACCTTC
TRBV21-1	-	-	TRBJ2-7	CASSKALYRGGQTSYEQYF	TGTGCCAGCAGCAAAGCGCTTTATAGGGGTGGGCAAACCTCCTACGAGCAGTACTTC